This TCR gamma chain originates from a study of gamma-delta chains in newborns, infants, children (dated by TCRdb to about 2019). For the study in its entirety: According to the study title, microbial exposure causes polyclonal expansion of innate gammadelta T cells right after birth. The study examined the way microbial exposure affected innate gammadelta T cell populations in human newborns right after birth.

Ends trimmed: V by 0 bases, J by 7 bases; bases unmatched to a gene: 3. Counted from cysteine to phenylalanine, this CDR3 has 16 amino acids. Just CDR3 DNA is preserved here, 48 bases in frame from base 1. The CDR1 and CDR2 encoded by the germline V gene (reference sequence) are GITISATS and ISYDGTV. TCRdb names Illumina MiSeq as the instrument used. TCRdb processed the public reads again with the CATT caller, after which rows with matching DNA were combined. This sample has fewer than 950 gamma-chain clones in its table, and approximately 55% of those were observed once. 20% of the sample is held by the ten biggest clonotypes. Note on this clone: No antigen is known for it. One base away there is no much larger clone; base qualities are not given. Additional DNA sequences in this sample encode the identical CDR3.

The chain uses TRGV9 and TRGJP. The sample comprised blood. This sequence was found in a child who was a newborn, infant or young child, either healthy, febrile or measles-vaccinated (not recorded which). The nucleotide sequence reads TGTGCCTTGTGGGAGGTGCCGGAGTTGGGCAAAAAAATCAAGGTATTT. Translation gives CALWEVPELGKKIKVF.